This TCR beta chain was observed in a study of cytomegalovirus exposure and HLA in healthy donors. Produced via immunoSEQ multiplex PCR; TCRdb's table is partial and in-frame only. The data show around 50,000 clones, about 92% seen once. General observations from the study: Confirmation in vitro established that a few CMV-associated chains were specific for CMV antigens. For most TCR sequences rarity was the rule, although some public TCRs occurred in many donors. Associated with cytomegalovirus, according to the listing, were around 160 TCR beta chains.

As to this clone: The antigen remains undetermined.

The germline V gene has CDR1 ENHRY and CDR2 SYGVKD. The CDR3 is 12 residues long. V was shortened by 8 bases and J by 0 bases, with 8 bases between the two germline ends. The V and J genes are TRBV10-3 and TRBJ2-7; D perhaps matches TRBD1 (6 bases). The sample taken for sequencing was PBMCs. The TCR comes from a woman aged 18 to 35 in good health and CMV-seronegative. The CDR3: CAIGDTSYEQYF. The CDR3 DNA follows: TGTGCCATCGGGGACACCTCCTACGAGCAGTACTTC.